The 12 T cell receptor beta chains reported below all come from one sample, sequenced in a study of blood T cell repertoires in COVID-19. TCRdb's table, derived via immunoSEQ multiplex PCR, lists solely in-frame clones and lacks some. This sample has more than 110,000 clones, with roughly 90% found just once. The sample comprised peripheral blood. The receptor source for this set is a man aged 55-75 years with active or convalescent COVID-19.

The CDR3 sequence is CATSRYQGIFRADTQYF. CDR3 in DNA: TGTGCCACCAGCCGTTATCAGGGTATCTTCAGGGCGGATACGCAGTATTTT. The chain uses TRBV15 and TRBJ2-3; tentatively, D is TRBD1 (5 bases). There are 17 residues in the CDR3. Germline loops: CDR1 LNHNV, CDR2 YYDKDF (reference sequence). V shed 5 bases and J shed 6 bases, with 24 bases lying between them.

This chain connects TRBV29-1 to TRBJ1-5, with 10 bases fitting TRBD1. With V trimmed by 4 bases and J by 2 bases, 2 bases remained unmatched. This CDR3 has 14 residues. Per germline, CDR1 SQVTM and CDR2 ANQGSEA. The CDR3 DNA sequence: TGCAGCGTTGCCGGGACAGGGGGCAATCAGCCCCAGCATTTT. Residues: CSVAGTGGNQPQHF.

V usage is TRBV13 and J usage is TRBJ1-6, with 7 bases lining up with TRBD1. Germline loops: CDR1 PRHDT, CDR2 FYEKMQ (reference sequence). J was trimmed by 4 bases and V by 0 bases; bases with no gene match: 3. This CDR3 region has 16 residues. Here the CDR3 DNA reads TGTGCCAGCAGCTTAGGTGGGGGACAGTATAATTCACCCCTCCACTTT. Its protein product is CASSLGGGQYNSPLHF.

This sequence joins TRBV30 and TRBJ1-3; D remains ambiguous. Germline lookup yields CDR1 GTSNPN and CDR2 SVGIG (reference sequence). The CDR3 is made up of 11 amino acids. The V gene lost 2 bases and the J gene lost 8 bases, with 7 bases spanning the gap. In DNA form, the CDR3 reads TGTGCCTGGAGTTCGGACTACACCATATATTTT. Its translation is CAWSSDYTIYF.

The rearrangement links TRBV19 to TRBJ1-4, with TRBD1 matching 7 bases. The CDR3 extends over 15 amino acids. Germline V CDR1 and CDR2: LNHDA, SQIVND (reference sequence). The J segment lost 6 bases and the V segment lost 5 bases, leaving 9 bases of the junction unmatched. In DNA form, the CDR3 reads TGTGCCAGTAGTTCCAACCGGGACAGCCATGAAAAACTGTTTTTT. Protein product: CASSSNRDSHEKLFF.

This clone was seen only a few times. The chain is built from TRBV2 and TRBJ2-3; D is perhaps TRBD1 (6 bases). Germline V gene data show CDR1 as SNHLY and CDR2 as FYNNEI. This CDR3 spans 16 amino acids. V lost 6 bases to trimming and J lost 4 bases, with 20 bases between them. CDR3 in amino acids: CASSPLGAVQSDTQYF. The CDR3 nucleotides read TGTGCCAGCAGCCCTCTGGGGGCAGTGCAGTCAGATACGCAGTATTTT. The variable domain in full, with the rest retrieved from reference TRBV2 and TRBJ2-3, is EPEVTQTPSHQVTQMGQEVILRCVPISNHLYFYWYRQILGQKVEFLVSFYNNEISEKSEIFDDQFSVERPDGSNFTLKIRSTKLEDSAMYFCASSPLGAVQSDTQYFGPGTRLTVL.

CDR3 in amino acids: CASRATGGWTEAFF. DNA for the CDR3: TGTGCCAGCAGAGCAACAGGGGGTTGGACTGAAGCTTTCTTT. The chain combines TRBV2 with TRBJ1-1; 8 bases match TRBD1. After removal of 6 bases from V and 5 bases from J, the junction contained 8 bases not matched to a gene. Germline assignment: CDR1 SNHLY and CDR2 FYNNEI. CDR3 length: 14 residues.

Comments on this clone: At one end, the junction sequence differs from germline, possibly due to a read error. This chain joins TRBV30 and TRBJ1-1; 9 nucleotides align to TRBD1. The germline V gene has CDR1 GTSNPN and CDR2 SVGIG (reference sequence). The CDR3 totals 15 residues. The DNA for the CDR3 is TGTGCTTGGATGTCGGGACAGGGAAGGATCACTGAAGCTTTCTTT. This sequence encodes CAWMSGQGRITEAFF.

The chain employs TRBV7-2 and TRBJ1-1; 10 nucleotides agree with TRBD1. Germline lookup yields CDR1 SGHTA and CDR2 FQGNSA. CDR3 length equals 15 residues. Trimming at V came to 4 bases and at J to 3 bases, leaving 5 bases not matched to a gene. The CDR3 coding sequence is TGTGCCAGCAGCTCGGGACAGGGGTTGGACACTGAAGCTTTCTTT. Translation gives CASSSGQGLDTEAFF.

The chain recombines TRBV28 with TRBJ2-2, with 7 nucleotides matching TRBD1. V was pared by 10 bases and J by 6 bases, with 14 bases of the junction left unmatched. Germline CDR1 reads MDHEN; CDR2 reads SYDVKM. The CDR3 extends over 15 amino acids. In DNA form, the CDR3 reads TGTGCCATTCGGAGGACAGGCCGCCGTCCCGGGGAGCTGTTTTTT. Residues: CAIRRTGRRPGELFF.

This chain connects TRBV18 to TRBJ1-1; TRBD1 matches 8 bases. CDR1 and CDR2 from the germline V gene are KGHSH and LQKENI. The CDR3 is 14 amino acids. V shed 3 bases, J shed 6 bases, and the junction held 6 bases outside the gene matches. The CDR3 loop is CASSPSRGQAEAFF. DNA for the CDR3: TGTGCCAGCTCACCCAGTAGGGGACAGGCTGAAGCTTTCTTT.

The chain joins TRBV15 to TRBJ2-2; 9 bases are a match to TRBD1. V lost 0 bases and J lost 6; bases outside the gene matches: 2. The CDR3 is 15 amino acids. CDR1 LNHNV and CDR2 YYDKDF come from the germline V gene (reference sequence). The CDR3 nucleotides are TGTGCCACCAGCAGAGAGGGACAGGGTGCCGGGGAGCTGTTTTTT. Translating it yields CATSREGQGAGELFF.